The TCR beta chain described here comes from a study of blood T cell repertoires in COVID-19 (dated by TCRdb to about 2020). For context, the study as a whole: Samples from collaborators originated in the United States, Italy and Spain and spanned both the acute and convalescent phases of COVID-19. The material from the prospective study consisted of cDNA or gDNA derived from T cells, B-cell-depleted T cells, or PBMCs. Deeply sampled blood TCRbeta repertoires from subjects exposed to, actively infected with, or recovered from COVID-19 were included in the dataset. The repertoires were made available in a free public database intended to serve as a resource for research on the immune response to SARS-CoV-2. The samples were drawn from the first 160 participants of the ongoing ImmuneRACE study and from under 1,500 subjects provided by 6 global collaborators. Nearly every sample came with metadata listing a de-identified subject ID, COVID-19 status, age in years and sex. HLA class I and class II types, where available, came from metadata supplied by the sample provider rather than from assay-based typing.

The paper as a whole reports these results and caveats: The amount of clinical and demographic metadata varied by source and participant and was provided uncurated.

V gives up 1 base and J gives up 8 bases, and the segment between their germline ends measures 8 bases. CDR1 and CDR2, looked up from the germline V gene (reference sequence), are GTSNPN and SVGIG. Including the terminal cysteine and phenylalanine, the CDR3 comprises 11 residues. Only the CDR3 region is kept as DNA, spanning 33 bases read in frame from base 1. To note about this clone: The clone's antigen remains unknown. There are no base qualities to consult, and no much larger clone falls within one base.

TCRbeta CDR3 regions were amplified from genomic DNA by means of the immunoSEQ Assay, a bias-controlled multiplex PCR. For the original study's pipeline: Within the assay, amplification of reference gene primers was used to estimate how many nucleated cells each sample contained. Sequence reads were collapsed and filtered to measure the absolute abundance of every unique TCRbeta CDR3 rearrangement. For each sample, productive Simpson clonality was calculated by taking the square root of Simpson's diversity index across productive rearrangements. TCRdb carries this immuneACCESS record with in-frame sequences only. Its versions omit some clonotypes, under half of them owing to an unresolved V gene in the studies checked, with the rest unexplained. That table furnishes V, J and clone size, whereas the DNA furnished D and trimming. Present in this sample are about 380,000 clones, 87% of which were seen just once. The ten most abundant clones make up 1% to 1.5% of the sample.

Participants in the prospective study were aged about 18 to 90 years, lived in 24 United States geographic areas, and enrolled through a virtual design. In the prospective study, cohorts were assigned on the basis of participant-reported clinical history obtained from a screening survey and a study questionnaire. For ImmuneRACE Cohort 3, a participant was defined as recovered based on two consecutive negative NP/OP PCR tests, clearance by a healthcare professional, or resolution of symptoms. In the prospective study, whole blood, serum and a nasopharyngeal or oropharyngeal swab were collected from each participant by mobile phlebotomists. Prospective study participants could optionally give additional blood draws and questionnaires over an approximately 2-month period. Prospective study blood samples were shipped either frozen or at room temperature before DNA extraction.

This receptor was identified in a man in his thirties or forties who had recovered from COVID-19. Sequencing was performed on PBMCs or T cells enriched from blood (not recorded which). The rearrangement combines TRBV30 with TRBJ1-2, with the D gene uncertain. This receptor has the CDR3 CAWSGFQGYTF. The bases read TGTGCCTGGAGTGGATTTCAGGGCTACACCTTC.